This T cell receptor (beta chain) was identified during a study of Graves' ophthalmopathy and Graves' hyperthyroidism. Study overall: Specimen type is peripheral blood, obtained at initial diagnosis before any treatment.

The study amplified TCR beta CDR3 regions using RNA transcripts. HTBI primers were employed in first-round RT-PCR, then a second-round multiplex PCR followed. TCRdb recomputed calls from the multiplex PCR reads with MiXCR, one row per CDR3 protein. The sample records just over 400,000 distinct CDR3 sequences, around 21% being singletons. Points on this clonotype: A read error is possible here, since a much larger clone lies one base away.

The germline CDR1 and CDR2 sequences are MNHNS and SASEGT. The CDR3 runs 15 residues. Exclusion criteria comprised other autoimmune diseases, uncontrolled infections, pregnancy or lactation in patients. Roughly 9 ml of fresh blood yielded the PBMCs by density gradient. The sequence was collected from a woman aged 18-29 years with stable Graves' hyperthyroidism. The V call is TRBV6-1, the J call TRBJ2-2; a possible D gene is TRBD1 (6 bases). The material sequenced was peripheral blood. CDR3 sequence reads: CASAYRVEDTGELSF. The CDR3 DNA follows: TGTGCCAGCGCCTACAGGGTTGAGGACACCGGGGAGCTGTCTTTT.